This T cell receptor (beta chain) was profiled in a study of cytomegalovirus exposure and HLA in healthy donors. About the study: The 100 to 150 validation repertoires and the 666 first-cohort repertoires shared a platform, a later analysis reported. Whole-study findings and limits: One later analysis, an examination of the 90 to 150 validation repertoires, found that first-cohort TCR clusters tended to co-occur in them. Cytomegalovirus status was reportedly diagnosed by the classifier with high sensitivity and specificity.

As for this clone: The antigen is undetermined.

Assay used: immunoSEQ multiplex PCR; TCRdb lists only in-frame clones, some missing. This sample has approximately 82,000 clones, with around 95% found just once. Germline V gene data show CDR1 as LGHNA and CDR2 as YSLEER. Trimming removed 0 bases from V and 7 bases from J; junction bases left unmatched: 8. This CDR3 is built from 16 residues. This clonotype originated in a woman between 18 and 29 years old in good health and CMV-seronegative. The chain couples TRBV4-3 to TRBJ2-4; 8 nucleotides align to TRBD1. Specimen: PBMCs. CDR3 DNA: TGCGCCAGCAGCCAAGATAGCGCAGGGGGCTATAACATTCAGTACTTC. This codes for CASSQDSAGGYNIQYF.